A selection of T cell receptor beta chains follows, all from one sample in a study of blood T cells in healthy people across ages. MiXCR was run by TCRdb on the 5' RACE reads, yielding one entry per CDR3 protein. The repertoire has about 1.5 million distinct CDR3 sequences, 40% to 45% of them found once; the top ten carry just over 4%. Sequences were obtained from blood. The receptors stem from a woman under 30 in good health. Both conserved end residues are part of each CDR3. The order of the fields is clone size, V gene, D gene, J gene, CDR3 DNA, CDR3 protein. D genes are given only for firm matches. Clone size is stated in some rows and not others, as once, few, many or a class when expanded.

NA,TRBV4-3,NA,TRBJ2-7,TGCGCCAGCAGCCAAGATCGGTCAGGTTTCCCCTACGAGCAGTACTTC,CASSQDRSGFPYEQYF
NA,TRBV7-2,TRBD1,TRBJ2-1,TGTGCCAGCAGTTACAGGGGCAGGAACAATGAGCAGTTCTTC,CASSYRGRNNEQFF
many,TRBV10-3,TRBD2,TRBJ2-5,TGTGCCATCAGTGACCAACTAGCGAAGTACCAAGAGACCCAGTACTTC,CAISDQLAKYQETQYF
NA,TRBV29-1,NA,TRBJ1-5,TGCAGCGGCAAGGGTACTCAGCCCCAGCATTTT,CSGKGTQPQHF
few,TRBV9,NA,TRBJ1-1,TGTGCCAGCAGTCCAGTGGGATTTATGAACACTGAAGCTTTCTTT,CASSPVGFMNTEAFF
once,TRBV4-3,NA,TRBJ1-2,TGCGCCAGCAGCCTTTCGGCAGCGAGTACTAACTATGGCTACACCTTC,CASSLSAASTNYGYTF
NA,TRBV6-6,NA,TRBJ1-5,TGTGCCAGCAGGATCCTAGATATCAAGCCCCAGCATTTT,CASRILDIKPQHF
NA,TRBV5-5,TRBD2,TRBJ2-7,TGTGCCAGCAGCTTGGCACTAGCGGGACCTGATGCCGAGCAGTACTTC,CASSLALAGPDAEQYF
few,TRBV7-2,NA,TRBJ2-2,TGTGCCAGCAGCGGGCTAGCTCATGGCGGGGAGCTGTTTTTT,CASSGLAHGGELFF
NA,TRBV9,TRBD2,TRBJ2-5,TGTGCCAGCAGCTACTGGGGCGGGGGGACCTACAATGAGCAGTACTTC,CASSYWGGGTYNEQYF
few,TRBV20-1,NA,TRBJ2-1,TGCAGTGCTAGAGCGCTGCAGGGCTACAATGAGCAGTTCTTC,CSARALQGYNEQFF
few,TRBV7-2,TRBD2,TRBJ2-3,TGTGCCAGCAGCTTAGATTCACGGGCTAGCGGGGGTAACACAGATACGCAGTATTTT,CASSLDSRASGGNTDTQYF
NA,TRBV27,TRBD1,TRBJ2-6,TGTGCCAGCAGTTTACTTCCGGGACAGGGAAATTCTGGGGCCAACGTCCTGACTTTC,CASSLLPGQGNSGANVLTF
few,TRBV11-2,NA,TRBJ1-1,TGTGCCAGCAGCCTCGAGGGGGGAGGAGCTTTCTTT,CASSLEGGGAFF
NA,TRBV4-2,TRBD1,TRBJ2-7,TGTGCCAGCAGCCAAAGAGCAGGACAGGGTAACGACGAGCAGTACTTC,CASSQRAGQGNDEQYF
few,TRBV14,NA,TRBJ2-1,TGTGCCAGCAGCTTCCATCCGGCTAGCTTTGAGCAGTTCTTC,CASSFHPASFEQFF
NA,TRBV29-1,NA,TRBJ2-5,TGCAGCGTTGAATGGGGGCGAGAGACCCAGTACTTC,CSVEWGRETQYF
NA,TRBV7-9,TRBD1,TRBJ1-2,TGTGCCAGCAGCTTAGTCCCCGGGACAGGGAGTGGCTACACCTTC,CASSLVPGTGSGYTF
few,TRBV15,NA,TRBJ1-6,TGTGCCACCAGCAGAGATAGGCAAAGGATTTCACCCCTCCACTTT,CATSRDRQRISPLHF
NA,TRBV9,NA,TRBJ1-1,TGTGCCAGCAGCCCCCAGACGAGAATGAACACTGAAGCTTTCTTT,CASSPQTRMNTEAFF
few,TRBV7-9,TRBD1,TRBJ2-7,TGTGCCAGCAAACCCCGGGACAGTCCCGAGCAGTACTTC,CASKPRDSPEQYF
many,TRBV20-1,TRBD2,TRBJ2-1,TGCAGTGCTGCGGGACTAGCGGGACCAAGGAGTGAGTTCTTC,CSAAGLAGPRSEFF
NA,TRBV6-6,TRBD1,TRBJ1-4,TGTGCCAGCAGCCTTACAGGGGGCCCTGAAAAACTGTTTTTT,CASSLTGGPEKLFF
NA,TRBV29-1,NA,TRBJ1-2,TGCAGCGTCGGATTTGACCGGGGGGGCTACACCTTC,CSVGFDRGGYTF
few,TRBV20-1,NA,TRBJ2-1,TGCAGTGCCCCGGACCAGCGTTCGAATGAGCAGTTCTTC,CSAPDQRSNEQFF
few,TRBV20-1,NA,TRBJ1-5,TGCAGTGCTAGTCTGGGGGTCCGGGGGAGCAATCAGCCCCAGCATTTT,CSASLGVRGSNQPQHF
NA,TRBV7-9,NA,TRBJ1-4,TGTGCCAGCAGCTTCAGCAGCACAGGTCCTAATGAAAAACTGTTTTTT,CASSFSSTGPNEKLFF
few,TRBV5-4,NA,TRBJ2-1,TGTGCCAGCAGCCTCCGGGGGACCAATGAGCAGTTCTTC,CASSLRGTNEQFF
NA,TRBV5-1,TRBD1,TRBJ2-5,TGCGCCAGCACCCAGACAGGGACCTACAATGAGCAGTACTTC,CASTQTGTYNEQYF
NA,TRBV14,NA,TRBJ2-3,TGTGCCAGCAGTTCACCGGGACACACTTGGGGCACAGATACGCAGTATTTT,CASSSPGHTWGTDTQYF
NA,TRBV7-2,NA,TRBJ1-2,TGTGCCAGCAGCTTAGTAGGCCAGGGAGAGGGCTACACCTTC,CASSLVGQGEGYTF
few,TRBV24-1,TRBD1,TRBJ2-7,TGTGCCACCAGTGATTCCCGGACAGGGGGGGTCTACGAGCAGTACTTC,CATSDSRTGGVYEQYF
NA,TRBV10-3,NA,TRBJ2-7,TGTGCCATCAGTGAGTTGGAGGATATGACCTACGAGCAGTACTTC,CAISELEDMTYEQYF
NA,TRBV4-2,NA,TRBJ2-5,TGTGCCAGCAGCCAAGATGGACCGTTCGGGAATAATTCGGAGACCCAGTACTTC,CASSQDGPFGNNSETQYF
NA,TRBV20-1,NA,TRBJ1-4,TGCAGTGCTAGAGATGGGTCAGCATATAATGAAAAACTGTTTTTT,CSARDGSAYNEKLFF
NA,TRBV7-6,NA,TRBJ2-7,TGTGCCAGCAGCTTAGGCCCAAGCTCCCGGGAGCAGTACTTC,CASSLGPSSREQYF
NA,TRBV6-6,TRBD1,TRBJ2-7,TGTGCCAGCAGAACAGGGGGCGCGGTCAACGAGCAGTACTTC,CASRTGGAVNEQYF
NA,TRBV29-1,NA,TRBJ2-3,TGCAGCGTTCTTCGCGAGCGGAATACGCAGTATTTT,CSVLRERNTQYF
few,TRBV10-3,NA,TRBJ2-3,TGTGCCATCAGGGAATCAGGGGGCACAGATACGCAGTATTTT,CAIRESGGTDTQYF
NA,TRBV6-6,NA,TRBJ1-5,TGTGCCAGCATTCGGCAGGTCAATCAGCCCCAGCATTTT,CASIRQVNQPQHF
NA,TRBV7-3,NA,TRBJ2-1,TGTGCCAGCAGCTCTCTCGCGCTGAATGAGCAGTTCTTC,CASSSLALNEQFF